This T cell receptor (beta chain) was sequenced for a study of shared T cell receptors in the human thymus. The V end lost 6 bases, the J end lost 2 bases, and 15 bases lay between the germline ends. Germline CDR1 and CDR2: SGHRS and YFSETQ. This CDR3 has 14 amino acids. Assay: immunoSEQ multiplex PCR; the TCRdb copy retains only in-frame clones and omits some. The sample includes 720,000 or so clones, 75% to 90% of them seen just once. In addition, the sample was reused for a study of human thymus T cells. That report adds: Thymic material originated from resections removed in the course of corrective heart surgery. Thymic and blood repertoires appeared to carry a bias in their V and J gene usage. Unrelated individuals had highly overlapping thymic repertoires, as reported in related research.

Sequencing was done on a sample of thymocytes. The chain has TRBV5-1 and TRBJ2-7, with D perhaps TRBD1 (5 bases). This TCR was sampled from a girl under three years old with a congenital heart defect. In nucleotides, the CDR3 is TGCGCCAGCACTCAGGGCCCCCAAACCTACGAGCAGTACTTC. Residues: CASTQGPQTYEQYF.